This T cell receptor beta chain was identified in a study of shared clonotypes between healthy human individuals. Study-wide points: The expectation was that sequencing depth would affect clonotype sharing among donors.

On this clone: Its specificity is unknown.

Method: immunoSEQ multiplex PCR; TCRdb's copy keeps in-frame clones and lacks some. This sample has approximately 2.1 million clones, with over 85% found just once. Germline V gene lookup returns CDR1 LNHDA and CDR2 SQIVND (reference sequence). This CDR3 spans 14 amino acids. Deletions cut 2 bases from V and 7 bases from J, with 15 bases between. The sequenced material came from naive CD4+ T cells from PBMCs. Subset meaning: CD45RA+ positively selected. The TCR originated in a man aged 18 to 35 in good health. Some clones in this sample may be carry-over from other donors' samples. The gene calls are TRBV19 and TRBJ2-7; tentatively, D is TRBD2 (5 bases). The CDR3 protein is CASSIHGGLGEQYF. The CDR3 DNA sequence: TGTGCCAGTAGTATACACGGCGGGCTGGGGGAGCAGTACTTC. Combining the CDR3 with reference TRBV19 and TRBJ2-7 gives the whole variable domain DGGITQSPKYLFRKEGQNVTLSCEQNLNHDAMYWYRQDPGQGLRLIYYSQIVNDFQKGDIAEGYSVSREKKESFPLTVTSAQKNPTAFYLCASSIHGGLGEQYFGPGTRLTVT.